The 32 T cell receptor beta chains below come from one sample, sequenced in a study of early T cells in non-severe SARS-CoV-2 infection. One entry per CDR3 protein results from TCRdb running MiXCR on the 5' RACE reads. The profile shows approximately 27,000 distinct CDR3 sequences, over 5% of them singletons. The sample was whole blood. Every receptor here comes from an adult who was a healthcare worker with PCR-confirmed SARS-CoV-2 infection or an uninfected control (not recorded which).

This clonotype was observed many times. This rearrangement joins TRBV2 to TRBJ2-2, with D hard to call. The CDR3 has 20 residues. V lost 2 bases to trimming and J lost 3 bases, with 25 bases between them. CDR1 and CDR2 from the germline V gene are SNHLY and FYNNEI. The CDR3: CASSERSPAGREEDTGELFF. CDR3 DNA: TGTGCCAGCAGTGAAAGGTCTCCGGCAGGTCGCGAAGAAGACACCGGGGAGCTGTTTTTT.

In this sample, this clonotype turned up many times. This rearrangement joins TRBV5-1 to TRBJ1-6, with 7 bases aligning to TRBD1. The ends lost 4 bases at V and 4 bases at J; junction bases unmatched: 8. Germline CDR1 and CDR2: SGHRS and YFSETQ. The CDR3 loop spans 16 amino acids. CDR3 coding DNA: TGCGCCAGCAGCGAAGGACAGGACCGATATAATTCACCCCTCCACTTT. Translating it yields CASSEGQDRYNSPLHF. Full variable domain (rest looked up from reference TRBV5-1 and TRBJ1-6): KAGVTQTPRYLIKTRGQQVTLSCSPISGHRSVSWYQQTPGQGLQFLFEYFSETQRNKGNFPGRFSGRQFSNSRSEMNVSTLELGDSALYLCASSEGQDRYNSPLHFGNGTRLTVT.

This clonotype was counted at least ten times. The V call is TRBV19, the J call TRBJ1-2; possible D gene TRBD1, 5 bases. The CDR3 totals 12 residues. Trimming took off 7 bases at V and 5 bases at J, with 11 bases between the two ends. Germline values: CDR1 LNHDA, CDR2 SQIVND (reference sequence). The CDR3 region is CASTGKSYGYTF. In DNA, the CDR3 is TGTGCCAGTACAGGGAAGTCATATGGCTACACCTTC. The full variable domain, its missing parts supplied by reference TRBV19 and TRBJ1-2, is DGGITQSPKYLFRKEGQNVTLSCEQNLNHDAMYWYRQDPGQGLRLIYYSQIVNDFQKGDIAEGYSVSREKKESFPLTVTSAQKNPTAFYLCASTGKSYGYTFGSGTRLTVV.

As regards this clonotype: A much bigger clone sits one base away, suggesting this may be a read error. This rearrangement joins TRBV29-1 to TRBJ1-1; maybe TRBD1 (5 bases). The CDR3 length is 15 residues. Per the germline V gene, CDR1 is SQVTM and CDR2 is ANQGSEA. CDR3 sequence (DNA): TGCAGCGCTGAAAGGGGTTTCGGGAGGTGGACTGAAGCTTTCTTT. Its protein is CSAERGFGRWTEAFF.

There are many counts of this clonotype. The chain couples TRBV20-1 to TRBJ1-1, with no clear D. The CDR3 runs to 12 residues. The germline V gene encodes CDR1 DFQATT and CDR2 SNEGSKA (reference sequence). V was clipped by 0 bases and J by 3 bases, with 5 bases between them. CDR3 in amino acids: CSARDPDTEAFF. The CDR3 DNA is TGCAGTGCTAGAGACCCGGACACTGAAGCTTTCTTT.

In this sample, this clonotype turned up many times. The chain is built from TRBV2 and TRBJ2-1; D not resolved. CDR3 length: 12 residues. Germline loops: CDR1 SNHLY, CDR2 FYNNEI. The V gene lost 6 bases and the J gene lost 10 bases, with 13 bases spanning the gap. The CDR3 DNA reads TGTGCCAGCAGCGTCGTTGGGAAAGAGCAGTTCTTC. Protein sequence: CASSVVGKEQFF.

The chain uses TRBV20-1 and TRBJ2-7; 8 positions agree with TRBD2. V lost 0 bases, J lost 3 bases, and 4 bases stayed unmatched. Germline V gene sequence: CDR1 DFQATT, CDR2 SNEGSKA (reference sequence). This CDR3 comprises 14 residues. The CDR3 region has the DNA TGCAGTGCTAGAGAGAGCGGGAGAGGCTACGAGCAGTACTTC. It encodes CSARESGRGYEQYF.

There are many counts of this clonotype. The chain couples TRBV11-2 to TRBJ1-2; a possible D gene is TRBD1 (6 bases). V was clipped by 5 bases and J by 5 bases, with 15 bases between them. In germline, CDR1 is SGHAT, CDR2 FQNNGV. The CDR3 extends over 14 amino acids. The CDR3 loop reads CASSPGGGGYGYTF. The CDR3 DNA sequence: TGTGCCAGCAGCCCTGGGGGGGGCGGTTATGGCTACACCTTC.

This clonotype was observed a handful of times. J is TRBJ2-5 and V is TRBV12-3 or TRBV12-4; a possible D gene is TRBD2 (6 bases). This CDR3 spans 15 amino acids. V shed 5 bases and J shed 3 bases, with 16 bases lying between them. CDR3 amino acids: CASSLQGGGKETQYF. The CDR3 DNA reads as TGTGCCAGCAGTCTTCAGGGAGGCGGGAAAGAGACCCAGTACTTC.

This clonotype was seen a few times. The V call is TRBV19, the J call TRBJ2-7, with 9 bases identical to TRBD1. Germline V gene sequence: CDR1 LNHDA, CDR2 SQIVND (reference sequence). The V segment lost 6 bases and the J segment 2 bases; nucleotides outside the gene matches: 11. The CDR3 is 16 residues long. The CDR3 loop is CASSRTGTGIAYEQYF. CDR3 nucleotides: TGTGCCAGTAGCCGGACCGGGACAGGGATCGCCTACGAGCAGTACTTC.

This clonotype showed up just once. The chain employs TRBV7-9 and TRBJ1-4; D gene unclear. The V gene lost 7 bases and the J gene lost 0 bases, with 15 bases spanning the gap. The germline V gene has CDR1 SEHNR and CDR2 FQNEAQ (reference sequence). The CDR3 is 16 residues long. The CDR3 DNA is TGTGCCAGCAATCAACCTCAATTCGCAACTAATGAAAAACTGTTTTTT. It translates to CASNQPQFATNEKLFF. Together with reference TRBV7-9 and TRBJ1-4, the CDR3 gives the full variable domain: DTGVSQNPRHKITKRGQNVTFRCDPISEHNRLYWYRQTLGQGPEFLTYFQNEAQLEKSRLLSDRFSAERPKGSFSTLEIQRTEQGDSAMYLCASNQPQFATNEKLFFGSGTQLSVL.

This clonotype was detected a few times. The rearrangement joins TRBV5-6 to TRBJ2-2, with a weak D call TRBD2 (6 bases). V was pared by 1 base and J by 7 bases, with 11 bases between. The CDR3 runs to 14 residues. The germline CDR1 and CDR2 sequences are SGHDT and YYEEEE. The DNA for the CDR3 is TGTGCCAGCAGCTTGCCCTTCGGGGGCGGGGAGCTGTTTTTT. This gives the protein CASSLPFGGGELFF. The complete variable domain, with remaining parts taken from reference TRBV5-6 and TRBJ2-2, reads DAGVTQSPTHLIKTRGQQVTLRCSPKSGHDTVSWYQQALGQGPQFIFQYYEEEERQRGNFPDRFSGHQFPNYSSELNVNALLLGDSALYLCASSLPFGGGELFFGEGSRLTVL.

In this sample, this clonotype turned up many times. The chain links TRBV7-9 to TRBJ2-1, with D possibly matching TRBD1 (6 bases). The CDR3 totals 20 residues. CDR1 and CDR2 (germline): SEHNR, FQNEAQ (reference sequence). Between the trimmed V and J ends, which lost 5 bases and 0 bases, there was a span of 26 bases. As DNA, the CDR3 is TGTGCCAGCAGCGTCCCCGGGGACACCCAGCGGCAAGGCTCCTACAATGAGCAGTTCTTC. Protein: CASSVPGDTQRQGSYNEQFF. The variable domain in full, completed from reference TRBV7-9 and TRBJ2-1, reads DTGVSQNPRHKITKRGQNVTFRCDPISEHNRLYWYRQTLGQGPEFLTYFQNEAQLEKSRLLSDRFSAERPKGSFSTLEIQRTEQGDSAMYLCASSVPGDTQRQGSYNEQFFGPGTRLTVL.

This clonotype has a count of ten or more. CDR3 region: CASSSTAAPGRFEQYF. CDR3 sequence (DNA): TGTGCCAGCAGCTCCACCGCCGCCCCGGGACGGTTCGAGCAGTACTTC. The rearrangement joins TRBV7-2 to TRBJ2-7; D possibly uses TRBD1 or TRBD2 (5 bases each). The V end was cut by 4 bases, the J end by 6 bases, with 22 bases between. Germline V gene sequence: CDR1 SGHTA, CDR2 FQGNSA. The CDR3 is made up of 16 amino acids.

This clonotype showed up many times. CDR3 protein: CASSRTRTSGTYEQYF. CDR3 sequence (DNA): TGTGCCAGCAGCCGAACTAGGACTAGCGGCACCTACGAGCAGTACTTC. The chain has TRBV3-1 and TRBJ2-7, with TRBD2 identical over 10 bases. The J segment lost 2 bases and the V segment lost 4 bases, leaving 8 bases of the junction unmatched. CDR3 length equals 16 residues. Germline V lookup: CDR1 LGHDT, CDR2 YNNKEL (reference sequence).

This clonotype was recorded at least ten times. The rearrangement links TRBV11-3 to TRBJ2-3; D may correspond to TRBD1 or TRBD2 (5 bases each). V lost 5 bases, J lost 2 bases, and 14 bases lay in between. This CDR3 is 15 amino acids long. Germline V gene data show CDR1 as SGHNT and CDR2 as YENEEA. Written as DNA, the CDR3 is TGTGCCAGCAGCCAGCCGGGACGGTACACAGATACGCAGTATTTT. This translates into CASSQPGRYTDTQYF.

Many counts were recorded for this clonotype. The V call is TRBV5-4, the J call TRBJ2-5, with TRBD2 matching 7 bases. Trimming took 4 bases from V and 3 from J; bases not matched to a gene: 9. CDR1 is SGHNT, CDR2 YYREEE, per germline (reference sequence). The CDR3 is made up of 15 amino acids. The CDR3 region has the DNA TGTGCCAGCAGCACACCCGGGACTATAAAAGAGACCCAGTACTTC. This codes for CASSTPGTIKETQYF.

Ten or more counts support this clonotype. The chain employs TRBV24-1 and TRBJ2-7; tentative D call: TRBD1 (6 bases). This CDR3 has 12 residues. The V end was cut by 4 bases, the J end by 4 bases, with 7 bases between. CDR1 and CDR2 (germline): KGHDR, SFDVKD. This chain's CDR3 is CATSEQGYEQYF. The CDR3 DNA follows: TGTGCCACCAGTGAGCAGGGGTACGAGCAGTACTTC.

V and J are TRBV19 and TRBJ2-4; D is unclear. Looked up from germline, CDR1 is LNHDA and CDR2 is SQIVND (reference sequence). The V end was cut by 3 bases, the J end by 0 bases, with 6 bases between. This CDR3 comprises 14 residues. The CDR3, as DNA: TGTGCCAGTAGTATGGGTTTAGCCAAAAACATTCAGTACTTC. It translates to CASSMGLAKNIQYF.

This clonotype was seen a handful of times. The rearrangement links TRBV12-2 to TRBJ1-5. TRBV12-2 is a listed pseudogene. The CDR3 has 14 amino acids. The CDR3 DNA sequence: TGTGCAAGTCGCTTAGTTTGCTGCAATCAGCCCCAGCATTTT. This encodes CASRLVCCNQPQHF.

This clonotype was counted at least ten times. The CDR3 DNA reads as TGCAGCGCCGGACTAGCGGGAGAGCCAGATACGCAGTATTTT. Translating gives CSAGLAGEPDTQYF. The gene calls are TRBV29-1 and TRBJ2-3; 13 bases line up with TRBD2. The junction had 5 bases not matched to a gene; V was cut back by 7 bases and J by 4 bases. Germline values: CDR1 SQVTM, CDR2 ANQGSEA. The CDR3 consists of 14 residues.

This chain links TRBV5-1 with TRBJ2-1, with 9 bases fitting TRBD2. J lost 6 bases, V lost 4 bases, and 11 bases had no gene match. Germline loops: CDR1 SGHRS, CDR2 YFSETQ. The CDR3 is made up of 16 amino acids. CDR3 nucleotide sequence: TGCGCCAGCAGCCCCATCTTGGCGGGAGGGCCCAATGAGCAGTTCTTC. This translates into CASSPILAGGPNEQFF.

This clonotype has a count of ten or more. This rearrangement joins TRBV5-5 to TRBJ2-2; 7 positions agree with TRBD1. V gave up 3 bases and J gave up 3 bases; unmatched junction bases: 2. There are 14 residues in the CDR3. Germline CDR1 and CDR2: SGHKS and YYEKEE (reference sequence). CDR3 amino acids: CASSSTGDTGELFF. DNA for the CDR3: TGTGCCAGCAGCTCAACAGGGGACACCGGGGAGCTGTTTTTT.

This clonotype was seen a few times. The J gene is TRBJ2-4, the V gene TRBV28; D gene uncertain. Germline V gene data show CDR1 as MDHEN and CDR2 as SYDVKM. V was cut by 3 bases and J by 8 bases, with 14 bases left in between. The CDR3 consists of 14 residues. As DNA, the CDR3 is TGTGCCAGCAGTTTGTTCGTCTTTGGGGACATTCAGTACTTC. It is translated as CASSLFVFGDIQYF.

The V gene is TRBV30, the J gene TRBJ1-2, with TRBD1 matching over 7 bases. With 8 bases clipped from V and 6 bases from J, the junction kept 12 bases outside the gene matches. The CDR3 extends over 13 amino acids. From germline, CDR1 is GTSNPN and CDR2 SVGIG (reference sequence). The CDR3 DNA sequence: TGTGCCGGGGAGGACAGGACAAGGAATGGCTACACCTTC. This sequence encodes CAGEDRTRNGYTF.

This clonotype is categorized as medium-sized. The chain carries TRBV11-1 and TRBJ2-2; no clear D. The V end lost 4 bases, the J end lost 1 base, and 4 bases lay between the germline ends. Germline V gene data show CDR1 as SGHAT and CDR2 as FQDESV (reference sequence). This CDR3 comprises 13 residues. CDR3 nucleotides: TGTGCCAGCAGCTATGTGAACACCGGGGAGCTGTTTTTT. Amino acid sequence: CASSYVNTGELFF.

This chain links TRBV29-1 with TRBJ1-2, with D unresolved. Germline CDR1 and CDR2: SQVTM and ANQGSEA. This CDR3 is built from 14 residues. V shed 3 bases and J shed 4 bases, with 15 bases lying between them. In DNA form, the CDR3 reads TGCAGCGTTGAGTCCGGCGTCAGTACCTATGGCTACACCTTC. Translation: CSVESGVSTYGYTF.

The chain employs TRBV10-2 and TRBJ2-7, with TRBD2 matching over 10 bases. The V and J ends lost 6 bases and 2 bases, in that order; junction bases with no gene match: 7. In germline, CDR1 is WSHSY, CDR2 SAAADI. This CDR3 contains 15 residues. The CDR3: CASRRLAGETYEQYF. The CDR3, as DNA: TGCGCCAGCAGGCGACTAGCGGGCGAAACCTACGAGCAGTACTTC.

This clonotype was seen once. A read error may be the cause here, since a much bigger clone is one base away. The CDR3 carries no conserved terminal phenylalanine or tryptophan, so it likely arises from a read error. The V and J genes are TRBV6-4 and TRBJ1-1; D is ambiguous. The CDR3 contains 13 residues. The V end lost 3 bases, the J end lost 5 bases, and 10 bases lay between the germline ends. Germline CDR1 and CDR2: MRHNA and SNTAGT. CDR3 coding DNA: TGTGCCAGCAGTGAACAAATGGGAACTGAAGCTTTCTCT. This encodes CASSEQMGTEAFS.

This clonotype has more than one count but fewer than ten. The chain is built from TRBV29-1 and TRBJ2-1; 13 nucleotides align to TRBD2. Germline CDR1 is SQVTM and CDR2 is ANQGSEA. Trimming removed 6 bases from V and 3 bases from J; junction bases left unmatched: 8. The CDR3 has 16 amino acids. Here the CDR3 DNA reads TGCAGCGTGGTCGGACTAGCGGGAGCCCACTACAATGAGCAGTTCTTC. Translation: CSVVGLAGAHYNEQFF.

This clonotype was recorded many times. V is TRBV12-3 or TRBV12-4 and J is TRBJ2-1, with unresolved D. CDR3 size: 11 residues. Deletions cut 3 bases from V and 7 bases from J, with 4 bases between. CDR3 sequence reads: CASSFKNEQFF. CDR3 in DNA: TGTGCCAGCAGTTTTAAAAATGAGCAGTTCTTC.

The chain couples TRBV19 to TRBJ2-2, with a possible D match to TRBD2 (6 bases). Germline V gene lookup returns CDR1 LNHDA and CDR2 SQIVND (reference sequence). This CDR3 is 14 amino acids long. Trimming took 9 bases from V and 5 from J, leaving 16 bases between them. As DNA, the CDR3 is TGTGCCAGCAGTCCCAGGGCGGGGACCGGGGAGCTGTTTTTT. Protein product: CASSPRAGTGELFF. The variable domain in full, with the rest retrieved from reference TRBV19 and TRBJ2-2, is DGGITQSPKYLFRKEGQNVTLSCEQNLNHDAMYWYRQDPGQGLRLIYYSQIVNDFQKGDIAEGYSVSREKKESFPLTVTSAQKNPTAFYLCASSPRAGTGELFFGEGSRLTVL.